Listed here are 19 T cell receptor beta chains from one sample, sequenced in a study of T-cell memory formation after mild COVID-19. TCRdb reanalysed the 5' RACE reads using MiXCR and keeps one entry per CDR3 protein. The sample yields about 360,000 distinct CDR3 sequences, 14% seen once. The sample taken for sequencing was PBMCs or a T cell subset sorted from them (not recorded which). Source of these receptors: a man younger than 30 who had mild COVID-19 (a few samples of this study predate the infection). Cell type and time point are not known.

The chain joins TRBV4-1 to TRBJ1-1; D is uncertain. CDR3 length: 13 amino acids. V shed 0 bases and J shed 2 bases, with 4 bases lying between them. The germline V gene has CDR1 MGHRA and CDR2 YSYEKL. CDR3 DNA: TGCGCCAGCAGCCAAGAAGACAACACTGAAGCTTTCTTT. Encoded protein: CASSQEDNTEAFF.

V usage is TRBV7-3 and J usage is TRBJ1-1, with a tentative D call TRBD1 (5 bases). The length of the CDR3 is 16 residues. Germline CDR1 reads SGHTA; CDR2 reads FQGTGA. V shed 5 bases and J shed 1 base, with 17 bases lying between them. CDR3 DNA sequence: TGTGCCAGCAGCCAAGGGCGGGGGGGTCGGAACACTGAAGCTTTCTTT. Protein product: CASSQGRGGRNTEAFF.

The chain links TRBV4-1 to TRBJ1-5; no firm D call. V was shortened by 4 bases and J by 0 bases, with 13 bases between the two germline ends. From germline, CDR1 is MGHRA and CDR2 YSYEKL. This CDR3 has 16 residues. CDR3 DNA sequence: TGCGCCAGCAGCCGCCAGGCAGCTTATAGCAATCAGCCCCAGCATTTT. The encoded protein is CASSRQAAYSNQPQHF.

Comments on this clonotype: This may stem from a read error, because a much larger clone lies one nucleotide away. V usage is TRBV7-9 and J usage is TRBJ2-6; 7 bases align to TRBD1. The CDR3 runs 13 residues. CDR1 and CDR2 (germline): SEHNR, FQNEAQ (reference sequence). The DNA of the CDR3 is TGTGACAGACAGGGCTCTGGGGCCAACGTCCTGACTTTC. Translation: CDRQGSGANVLTF.

This clonotype was seen only a few times. The chain combines TRBV7-9 with TRBJ1-1; 7 nucleotides align to TRBD1. The CDR3 consists of 15 residues. J gave up 0 bases and V 5 bases, and 6 bases lay outside the gene matches. CDR1 SEHNR and CDR2 FQNEAQ come from the germline V gene (reference sequence). CDR3 amino acids: CASSNQGGMNTEAFF. DNA for the CDR3: TGTGCCAGCAGCAATCAGGGGGGAATGAACACTGAAGCTTTCTTT. The full variable domain, with the rest looked up from reference TRBV7-9 and TRBJ1-1, is DTGVSQNPRHKITKRGQNVTFRCDPISEHNRLYWYRQTLGQGPEFLTYFQNEAQLEKSRLLSDRFSAERPKGSFSTLEIQRTEQGDSAMYLCASSNQGGMNTEAFFGQGTRLTVV.

The DNA of the CDR3 is TGTGCCAGCCGCGGCGGACCCCGCGAGCAGTACTTC. Protein sequence: CASRGGPREQYF. The chain couples TRBV3-1 to TRBJ2-7, with D hard to call. V lost 8 bases, J lost 6 bases, and 14 bases lay in between. This CDR3 has 12 residues. CDR1 LGHDT and CDR2 YNNKEL come from the germline V gene (reference sequence).

The rearrangement joins TRBV20-1 to TRBJ2-1; D is uncertain. Germline V gene data show CDR1 as DFQATT and CDR2 as SNEGSKA (reference sequence). The CDR3 has 14 residues. V gave up 6 bases and J gave up 1 base, with 13 bases separating them. The chain's CDR3 is CSARSAYSYNEQFF. In DNA form, the CDR3 reads TGCAGTGCCAGGTCGGCCTATTCCTACAATGAGCAGTTCTTC.

The chain couples TRBV5-1 to TRBJ2-1; 8 nucleotides line up with TRBD1. Looked up from germline, CDR1 is SGHRS and CDR2 is YFSETQ. The CDR3 spans 15 residues. The V gene end was trimmed by 4 bases and the J gene end by 4 bases; junction bases not matched to a gene: 7. CDR3 sequence: CASSLDRTGYNEQFF. CDR3 in DNA: TGCGCCAGCAGCCTGGACAGGACAGGGTACAATGAGCAGTTCTTC. The variable domain in full, completed from reference TRBV5-1 and TRBJ2-1, reads KAGVTQTPRYLIKTRGQQVTLSCSPISGHRSVSWYQQTPGQGLQFLFEYFSETQRNKGNFPGRFSGRQFSNSRSEMNVSTLELGDSALYLCASSLDRTGYNEQFFGPGTRLTVL.

This clonotype came up a few times. V usage is TRBV6-4 and J usage is TRBJ1-2, with D unresolved. Germline values: CDR1 MRHNA, CDR2 SNTAGT. This CDR3 spans 11 amino acids. Deletions cut 2 bases from V and 8 bases from J, with 6 bases between. The CDR3: CASSDKRGYTF. The CDR3 DNA reads TGTGCCAGCAGTGACAAAAGGGGCTACACCTTC.

The CDR3 sequence: CASSRLGTYNEQFF. In DNA, the CDR3 is TGTGCCAGCAGCCGACTGGGTACCTACAATGAGCAGTTCTTC. V is TRBV3-1 and J is TRBJ2-1; unclear D gene. The CDR3 has 14 amino acids. Trimming pared 4 bases from V and 2 bases from J, leaving 9 bases between. Per the germline V gene, CDR1 is LGHDT and CDR2 is YNNKEL (reference sequence).

CDR3 residues: CASSSIFSFGIEAFF. CDR3 nucleotide sequence: TGTGCCAGCAGTTCAATATTTAGTTTTGGGATTGAAGCTTTCTTT. The V call is TRBV12-3 or TRBV12-4, the J call TRBJ1-1, with D unresolved. CDR3 length equals 15 residues. V lost 4 bases and J 7 bases, leaving 19 bases between the germline ends.

The chain has TRBV6-2 or TRBV6-3 and TRBJ2-1, with unresolved D. CDR1 and CDR2 from the germline V gene are MNHEY and SVGEGT. V lost 8 bases and J 0 bases, leaving 11 bases between the germline ends. CDR3 length: 14 residues. CDR3 sequence (DNA): TGTGCCAGCCGCCGTCAGAACTCCTACAATGAGCAGTTCTTC. Protein sequence: CASRRQNSYNEQFF.

J is TRBJ2-7 and V is TRBV11-2; possibly TRBD2 for D (5 bases). The CDR3 covers 14 residues. Germline CDR1 is SGHAT and CDR2 is FQNNGV. V gave up 5 bases and J gave up 3 bases, with 14 bases separating them. The CDR3 DNA is TGTGCCAGCAGCCCCGGGGAGTGGAGCTACGAGCAGTACGTC. Translating it yields CASSPGEWSYEQYV.

The table lists this clonotype with many counts. This chain links TRBV9 with TRBJ2-6, with D uncertain. CDR3 length: 17 residues. V was trimmed by 3 bases and J by 0 bases, leaving 13 bases between them. Germline V gene data show CDR1 as SGDLS and CDR2 as YYNGEE. CDR3 region: CASSGSPWISGANVLTF. The CDR3 DNA reads TGTGCCAGCAGCGGATCACCTTGGATCTCTGGGGCCAACGTCCTGACTTTC.

The chain's CDR3 is CALRGASDTQYF. The CDR3 DNA reads TGTGCCCTACGGGGGGCTAGTGATACGCAGTATTTT. The chain combines TRBV10-3 with TRBJ2-3, with D possibly being TRBD2 (7 bases). This CDR3 has 12 amino acids. Germline V lookup: CDR1 ENHRY, CDR2 SYGVKD. The V gene lost 11 bases and the J gene lost 6 bases, with 15 bases spanning the gap.

The table lists this clonotype with a few counts. The J gene is TRBJ1-1, the V gene TRBV24-1, with 9 bases lining up with TRBD1. The CDR3 spans 14 residues. Trimming took 8 bases from V and 0 from J; bases not matched to a gene: 3. Germline CDR1 is KGHDR and CDR2 is SFDVKD. The CDR3 nucleotides are TGTGCCACCAAGGGGACAGGGTTGAACACTGAAGCTTTCTTT. It translates to CATKGTGLNTEAFF.

Many counts were recorded for this clonotype. The chain links TRBV7-2 to TRBJ1-2; weak D call: TRBD1 (5 bases). The CDR3 totals 15 residues. V lost 2 bases, J lost 7 bases, and 17 bases lay in between. Germline-derived CDR1 and CDR2 are SGHTA and FQGNSA. In nucleotides, the CDR3 is TGTGCCAGCAGCTTACAGGCAAACCGGGACGGTGGCTACACCTTC. Residues: CASSLQANRDGGYTF.

This clonotype came up a few times. The gene calls are TRBV20-1 and TRBJ1-6; unclear D gene. Germline lookup yields CDR1 DFQATT and CDR2 SNEGSKA (reference sequence). This CDR3 has 15 residues. V lost 6 bases and J lost 0, with 12 bases in between. The chain's CDR3 is CSARSQSSYNSPLHF. In nucleotides, the CDR3 is TGCAGTGCGAGGTCCCAGAGCTCCTATAATTCACCCCTCCACTTT.

This clonotype was counted a few times. The genes are TRBV7-9 and TRBJ2-1; no definite D call. Germline V lookup: CDR1 SEHNR, CDR2 FQNEAQ (reference sequence). There are 12 residues in the CDR3. Trimming removed 0 bases at V and 12 bases at J, with 9 bases between. In DNA form, the CDR3 reads TGTGCCAGCAGCTTAGCGCGGCCAGTGCAGTTCTTC. It specifies CASSLARPVQFF.